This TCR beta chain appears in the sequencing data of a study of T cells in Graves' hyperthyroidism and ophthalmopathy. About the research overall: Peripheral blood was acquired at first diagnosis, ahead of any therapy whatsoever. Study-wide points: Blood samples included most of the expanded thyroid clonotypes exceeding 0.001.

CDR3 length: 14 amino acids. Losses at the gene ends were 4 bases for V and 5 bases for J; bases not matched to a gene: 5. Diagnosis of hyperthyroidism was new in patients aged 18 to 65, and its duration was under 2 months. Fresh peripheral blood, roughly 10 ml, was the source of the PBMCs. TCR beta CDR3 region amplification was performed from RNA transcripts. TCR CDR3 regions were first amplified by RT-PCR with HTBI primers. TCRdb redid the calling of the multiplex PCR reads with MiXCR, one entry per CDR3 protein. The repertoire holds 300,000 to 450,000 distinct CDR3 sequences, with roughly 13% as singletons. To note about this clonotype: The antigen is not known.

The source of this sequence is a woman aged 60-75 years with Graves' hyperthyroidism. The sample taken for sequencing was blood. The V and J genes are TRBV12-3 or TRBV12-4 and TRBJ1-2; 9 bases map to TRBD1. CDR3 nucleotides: TGTGCCAGCAGTTCGGACAGGGGATTATATGGCTACACCTTC. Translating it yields CASSSDRGLYGYTF.